This T cell receptor beta chain is from a study of shared clonotypes between healthy human individuals. Comment on this clone: The antigen remains unidentified.

Study results and caveats: Sharing across four donors was highest in naive CD4 (around 5%) and lowest in memory CD8 (roughly 0.4%). Lower generation probabilities were found for non-shared clonotypes than for those shared by all four donors.

After removal of 5 bases from V and 1 base from J, the junction contained 17 bases not matched to a gene. CDR3 length equals 18 residues. The germline gives CDR1 SGHTA, CDR2 FQGNSA. Per the authors' pipeline: With immunoSEQ giving junction-only sequences and no quality scores, filtering differed. Clones were sequenced by immunoSEQ multiplex PCR, and TCRdb holds only the in-frame ones, with some missing. Clone size and V and J calls were adopted from that table, with D and trimming inferred from the DNA. The sample has nearly 1 million clones, around 80% seen once. Among the donors, all were Caucasian adults who lived in Nashville, Tennessee.

The gene calls are TRBV7-2 and TRBJ2-7, with 7 bases that match TRBD2. Sequenced: memory CD4+ T cells sorted from blood. Subset noted: CD45RA-negative fraction. The receptor's source is a man aged 18 to 30 in good health. CDR3 in amino acids: CASSIGAERLARSYEQYF. The CDR3 DNA reads TGTGCCAGCAGCATAGGGGCGGAAAGACTAGCAAGATCCTACGAGCAGTACTTC.